This T cell receptor beta chain was profiled in a study of cytomegalovirus exposure and HLA in healthy donors. Notes on the study in general: Among the CMV-associated chains, a few were confirmed in vitro as specific for CMV antigens. Whilst most TCR sequences proved rare, a subset of public TCRs occurred across many donors. Among TCR beta chains, those listed as cytomegalovirus-associated numbered 164. First-cohort TCR clusters tended to co-occur in the roughly 130 validation repertoires, a later analysis found.

With 2 bases removed from V and 0 bases from J, the gap between germline ends came to 11 bases. The V gene's germline CDR1 is MNHEY and CDR2 SVGAGI. The CDR3 covers 15 residues. Assay used: immunoSEQ multiplex PCR; TCRdb lists only in-frame clones, some missing. The table has roughly 330,000 clones, around 87% seen once. On this clone: Its antigen is undetermined.

The V and J genes are TRBV6-5 and TRBJ2-7; TRBD2 is a possible D gene (5 bases). Sample: PBMCs. The sequence was obtained from a woman in her twenties or thirties in good health and CMV-seropositive. The CDR3 DNA reads as TGTGCCAGCAGTTACGCTGCCGGAGGCTCCTACGAGCAGTACTTC. Encoded protein: CASSYAAGGSYEQYF.